Each of the 7 T cell receptor beta chains below was sequenced from the same sample in a study of Graves' ophthalmopathy and Graves' hyperthyroidism. Amplification of TCR beta CDR3 regions used RNA transcripts. First-round RT-PCR used HTBI primers; second-round multiplex PCR followed. TCRdb re-analysed the multiplex PCR reads in MiXCR, keeping a single row per CDR3 protein. The sample records over a million distinct CDR3 sequences, about 36% being singletons. Input material: peripheral blood or thyroid tissue (not recorded which). The receptors come from an adult man with Graves' hyperthyroidism.

At least ten counts were recorded for this clonotype. At one end the junction does not follow the germline gene, possibly because of a read error. This chain links TRBV5-6 with TRBJ1-2; 12 bases line up with TRBD1. From germline, CDR1 is SGHDT and CDR2 YYEEEE. The CDR3 sequence is 12 residues long. The CDR3 loop is CASSPGQGALAF. The CDR3 DNA follows: TGTGCCAGCAGCCCGGGACAGGGGGCCTTAGCCTTC.

The sample holds many counts of this clonotype. The V call is TRBV2, the J call TRBJ1-2; D is unclear. This CDR3 contains 13 residues. CDR1 is SNHLY, CDR2 FYNNEI, per germline. Trimming removed 4 bases at V and 0 bases at J, with 6 bases between. The CDR3 here is CASSVKANYGYTF. The CDR3 DNA sequence: TGTGCCAGCAGTGTAAAGGCTAACTATGGCTACACCTTC.

This clonotype occurred many times. The CDR3 region is CASSLASTHSNQPQHF. The CDR3 coding sequence is TGTGCCAGCAGCTTAGCATCCACCCATAGCAATCAGCCCCAGCATTTT. The rearrangement uses TRBV7-8 and TRBJ1-5; no reliable D call. V was trimmed by 0 bases and J by 0 bases, leaving 9 bases between them. Germline V CDR1 and CDR2: SGHVS, FQNEAQ. The CDR3 totals 16 residues. Drawing the rest from reference TRBV7-8 and TRBJ1-5, the complete variable domain is GAGVSQSPRYKVAKRGQDVALRCDPISGHVSLFWYQQALGQGPEFLTYFQNEAQLDKSGLPSDRFFAERPEGSVSTLKIQRTQQEDSAVYLCASSLASTHSNQPQHFGDGTRLSIL.

The chain combines TRBV5-5 with TRBJ2-2; 11 bases agree with TRBD2. The junction had 9 bases not matched to a gene; V was cut back by 4 bases and J by 1 base. The CDR3 covers 18 residues. CDR1 is SGHKS, CDR2 YYEKEE, per germline (reference sequence). The CDR3: CASSPPGLAGRNTGELFF. In DNA form, the CDR3 reads TGTGCCAGCAGCCCCCCCGGACTAGCGGGCAGGAACACCGGGGAGCTGTTTTTT.

This clonotype has at least ten counts. This chain uses TRBV15 with TRBJ1-6; unclear D gene. CDR1 is LNHNV, CDR2 YYDKDF, per germline (reference sequence). The CDR3 consists of 12 residues. V lost 4 bases and J lost 14, with 12 bases in between. The CDR3 nucleotides are TGTGCCACCAGCATACCCGGAGAGGCCCTCCACTTT. It is translated as CATSIPGEALHF.

There are many counts of this clonotype. This chain uses TRBV29-1 with TRBJ2-7, with 12 bases aligning to TRBD1. V was pared by 7 bases and J by 7 bases, with 5 bases of the junction left unmatched. The CDR3 runs 12 residues. Germline assignment: CDR1 SQVTM and CDR2 ANQGSEA. The CDR3 bases are TGCAGCGCGGGACAGGGGGCGGAGGAGCAGTACTTC. Translating gives CSAGQGAEEQYF.

This chain joins TRBV29-1 and TRBJ2-5; D is unclear. The CDR3 has 12 amino acids. V gave up 6 bases and J gave up 5 bases, with 13 bases separating them. Germline V gene sequence: CDR1 SQVTM, CDR2 ANQGSEA. Written as DNA, the CDR3 is TGCAGCGTCCCTGAGTCCACGGAGACCCAGTACTTC. Translation: CSVPESTETQYF.